These T cell receptor beta chains were read from a single sample in a study of Ad26.COV2.S vaccination and SARS-CoV-2 variants. Repertoires were generated with immunoSEQ multiplex PCR, while TCRdb's copy carries only in-frame clones and drops some. The sample has approximately 340,000 clones, 92% seen once. Sequencing was performed on peripheral blood, taken after recovery from COVID-19. The receptors here all came from a human donor who had recovered from COVID-19. Each CDR3 is given without its conserved first and last residue.

J gene,V gene,CDR3 protein
TRBJ1-6,TRBV4-1,ASSQDRNSPLH
TRBJ1-2,TRBV6-4,ASSPGGTGGYT
TRBJ1-3,TRBV2,ASSDVSAGNTIY
TRBJ2-1,TRBV5-5,ASSTEDRGYNEQF
TRBJ1-6,TRBV7-9,ASSLGDRTAPLH
TRBJ1-6,TRBV5-1,ASSSTYNSPLH
TRBJ1-1,TRBV6-2/TRBV6-3,ASSYAGVTEAF
TRBJ1-1,TRBV11-2,ASSFGGVKTEAF
TRBJ1-5,TRBV7-9,ASSSARLGSNQPQH
TRBJ1-1,TRBV5-1,ASSSSPGGAEAF
TRBJ2-3,TRBV3-1/TRBV3-2,ASSQDSGISGDTQY
TRBJ2-7,TRBV15,ATSIGTGAYEQY
TRBJ2-7,TRBV3-1/TRBV3-2,ASSQGGVYEQY
TRBJ2-5,TRBV25-1,ASSEPRAGVAETQY
TRBJ1-1,TRBV2,ASSENPSITEAF
TRBJ2-7,TRBV14,ASSRTPAYEQY
TRBJ1-2,TRBV5-6,ASSLGSWGRANYGYT
TRBJ2-3,TRBV2,ASRDGVGRTDTQY
TRBJ1-5,TRBV7-9,ASSSDSSNQPQH